The TCR beta chain described here comes from a study of cytomegalovirus exposure and HLA in healthy donors. Study overall: In a later analysis, it was reported that the roughly 130 validation repertoires had been produced on the same platform as the 550 to 700 repertoires belonging to the first cohort. Study-wide results and caveats: A classifier reportedly called cytomegalovirus status with high sensitivity and specificity. The authors confirmed in vitro that a few CMV-associated chains were specific for CMV antigens.

The CDR3 sequence is 14 residues long. The V and J ends lost 3 bases and 4 bases, in that order; junction bases with no gene match: 2. Per germline, CDR1 MRHNA and CDR2 SNTAGT. Notes on this clone: Its antigen is not identified.

This table comes from immunoSEQ multiplex PCR, and its TCRdb copy is limited to in-frame clones, with some not included. Among 120,000 or so clones, 70% to 90% were seen once, and the ten largest hold 1.4% to 1.5%. The rearrangement uses TRBV6-4 and TRBJ2-3, with 9 bases that match TRBD1. This TCR came from a woman aged 25 to 39 in good health and CMV-seropositive. The material sequenced was PBMCs. This CDR3 reads CASSEGQGADTQYF. CDR3 DNA sequence: TGTGCCAGCAGTGAGGGACAGGGCGCAGATACGCAGTATTTT.